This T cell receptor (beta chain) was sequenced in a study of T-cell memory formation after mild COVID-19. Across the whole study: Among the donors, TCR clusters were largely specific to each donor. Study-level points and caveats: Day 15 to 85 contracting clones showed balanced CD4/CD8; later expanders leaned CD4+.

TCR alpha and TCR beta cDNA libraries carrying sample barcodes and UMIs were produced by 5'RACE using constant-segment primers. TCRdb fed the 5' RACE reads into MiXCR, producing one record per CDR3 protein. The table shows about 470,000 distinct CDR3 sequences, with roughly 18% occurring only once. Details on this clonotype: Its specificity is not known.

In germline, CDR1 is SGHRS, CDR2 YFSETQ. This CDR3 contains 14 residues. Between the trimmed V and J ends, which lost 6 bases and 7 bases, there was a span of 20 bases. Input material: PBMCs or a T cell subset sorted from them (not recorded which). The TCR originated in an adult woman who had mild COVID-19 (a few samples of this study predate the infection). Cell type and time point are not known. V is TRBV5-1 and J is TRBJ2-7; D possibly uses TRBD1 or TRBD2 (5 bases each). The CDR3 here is CASTPGDAYEEQYF. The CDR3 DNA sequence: TGCGCCAGCACGCCTGGGGACGCCTACGAAGAGCAGTACTTC.